This TCR beta chain stems from a study of shared clonotypes between healthy human individuals. Whole-study findings and limits: Non-shared clonotypes displayed generation probabilities falling below those of clonotypes present in all four donors. Clonotype sharing among donors likely depends on sequencing depth.

The data were produced by immunoSEQ multiplex PCR, yet TCRdb's version contains in-frame clones alone and is incomplete. The top ten hold about 0.34% of the sample, which has 2 million to 2.5 million clones, approximately 93% seen once. This CDR3 has 15 residues. CDR1 is ENHRY and CDR2 is SYGVKD in the germline V gene. The V end was cut by 5 bases, the J end by 4 bases, with 17 bases between. As to this clone: The antigen is not known.

The rearrangement joins TRBV10-3 to TRBJ1-2, with D possibly TRBD1 on 6 matching bases. The sequenced material came from naive CD4+ T cells from PBMCs. Indicated subset: CD45RA+ positively selected. This clonotype was obtained from a man aged 18-30 years in good health. Some clones in this sample may be carry-over from other donors' samples. This chain's CDR3 is CAISSQAGDPYGYTF. The CDR3 coding sequence is TGTGCCATCAGTTCCCAGGCAGGGGATCCCTATGGCTACACCTTC.